This T cell receptor (beta chain) was captured in a study of T cells in tuberculosis. At the level of the study: T cells were selected with CD1B tetramers loaded with glucose monomycolate. A South African cohort included IGRA-negative adolescents, latently infected IGRA-positive adolescents and adults with active tuberculosis.

Only in-frame clones appear in the TCRdb table, and some are missing; sequencing was by immunoSEQ multiplex PCR. The sample records approximately 49,000 clones, nearly 95% being singletons. Study outcomes and limitations: GEM motif frequencies gave about 70% accuracy; the GMM repertoire gave about 90%.

Described time point: new active TB diagnosis, blood taken before or within 7 days of starting treatment. On average roughly 100,000 T cells per donor were immunosequenced. Trimming removed 5 bases at V and 4 bases at J, with 6 bases between. The CDR3 runs 11 residues. Germline CDR1 and CDR2: SQVTM and ANQGSEA. In regard to this clone: As yet, its antigen is unknown.

This receptor was taken from an adult with tuberculosis. Material: PBMCs, obtained at tuberculosis diagnosis. The V call is TRBV29-1, the J call TRBJ1-3; D gene uncertain. CDR3 bases: TGCAGCGTTCCCTCCGGAAACACCATATATTTT. Protein sequence: CSVPSGNTIYF.